This T cell receptor (beta chain) was retrieved from a study of CD8 T cells in ankylosing spondylitis. General observations from the study: Peripheral blood samples showed relatively rare disease-linked clones, and these clones were CD8+. Ankylosing spondylitis blood appeared to carry a characteristic TCR beta motif of several highly homologous variants. Researchers reportedly found disease-linked clones significantly enriched in matched ankylosing spondylitis synovial fluid.

Preparation of TCR beta libraries was done by quantitative 5'-RACE with molecular barcodes. TCRdb reprocessed the 5' RACE reads via MiXCR and lists one record per CDR3 protein. Of 150,000 to 200,000 distinct CDR3 sequences listed, about 20% are singletons. Regarding this clonotype: The antigen is undetermined.

CDR1 SQVTM and CDR2 ANQGSEA come from the germline V gene. This CDR3 contains 19 residues. V lost 6 bases and J lost 2; bases outside the gene matches: 13. The chain carries TRBV29-1 and TRBJ2-1, with 16 bases aligning to TRBD2. The receptor's source is a male donor under 30 with ankylosing spondylitis or in good health (not recorded which). The sequenced sample was blood, either unsorted or a sorted T cell fraction (not recorded which). CDR3 nucleotides: TGCAGCGTAGGGGCAGACGGGACTAGCGGGAGGGCCACCTACAATGAGCAGTTCTTC. This sequence encodes CSVGADGTSGRATYNEQFF.